This T cell receptor (beta chain) was captured in a study of CD8+CD57+ T cells in acquired aplastic anemia. On this clonotype itself: Antigen unknown.

General observations from the study: Found in both controls and patients were 25 to 35 CD8+ CDR3 sequences.

This CDR3 is built from 11 residues. Germline CDR1 is SQVTM and CDR2 is ANQGSEA. The junction had 6 bases not matched to a gene; V was cut back by 4 bases and J by 11 bases. Investigators profiled TCR beta VDJ and CDR3 from genomic DNA template. TCRdb re-analysed the reads in MiXCR, keeping a single row per CDR3 protein. This sample has some 210,000 distinct CDR3 sequences; around 60% occur once, and the top ten carry over 25%. Sequences were obtained from sorted CD4+, CD8+, or CD8+CD57+ T cells (not recorded which) from PBMCs. The origin of this receptor is a human donor in good health. The V and J genes are TRBV29-1 and TRBJ1-1, with 8 positions matching TRBD1. Here the CDR3 DNA reads TGCAGCGTTGGGACAGGGAAAGGGGCTTTCTTT. Translation gives CSVGTGKGAFF.